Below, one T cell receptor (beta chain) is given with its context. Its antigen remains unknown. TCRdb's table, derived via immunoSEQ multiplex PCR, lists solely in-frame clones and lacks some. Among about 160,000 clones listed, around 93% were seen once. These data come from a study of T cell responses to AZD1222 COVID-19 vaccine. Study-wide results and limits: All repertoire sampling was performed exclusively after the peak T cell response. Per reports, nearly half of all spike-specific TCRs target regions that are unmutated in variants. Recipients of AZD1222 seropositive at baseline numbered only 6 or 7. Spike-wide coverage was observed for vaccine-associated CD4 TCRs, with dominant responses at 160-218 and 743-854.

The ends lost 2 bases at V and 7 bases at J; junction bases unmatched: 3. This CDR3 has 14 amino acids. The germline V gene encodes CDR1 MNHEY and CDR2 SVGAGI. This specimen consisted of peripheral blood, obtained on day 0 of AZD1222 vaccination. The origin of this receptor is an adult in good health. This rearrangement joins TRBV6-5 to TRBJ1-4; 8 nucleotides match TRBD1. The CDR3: CASSYPGQGEKLFF. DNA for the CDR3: TGTGCCAGCAGTTACCCCGGACAGGGTGAAAAACTGTTTTTT.